What follows are 28 T cell receptor beta chains derived from one specimen sequenced in a study of blood T cell repertoires in COVID-19. Produced via immunoSEQ multiplex PCR; TCRdb's table is partial and in-frame only. Among around 310,000 clones listed, roughly 91% were seen once. The sequenced sample was PBMCs or T cells enriched from blood (not recorded which). All receptors derive from a woman in her thirties who had recovered from COVID-19.

The rearrangement joins TRBV5-5 to TRBJ2-7; TRBD2 matches at 9 bases. The CDR3 length is 16 residues. V lost 2 bases and J lost 2; bases outside the gene matches: 8. In germline, CDR1 is SGHKS, CDR2 YYEKEE (reference sequence). CDR3 nucleotide sequence: TGTGCCAGCAGCTTTGGCCCTAGCGGGGATACCTACGAGCAGTACTTC. It specifies CASSFGPSGDTYEQYF.

The rearrangement uses TRBV5-4 and TRBJ2-7; the D gene is possibly TRBD2 (5 bases). Germline values: CDR1 SGHNT, CDR2 YYREEE (reference sequence). The CDR3 sequence is 16 residues long. V lost 3 bases and J lost 0, with 16 bases in between. CDR3 DNA: TGTGCCAGCAGCTGGACTGTAGAACAGAGCTCCTACGAGCAGTACTTC. Its translation is CASSWTVEQSSYEQYF.

This clone was seen once. J is TRBJ2-5 and V is TRBV5-1; possible D gene TRBD1, 6 bases. The CDR3 totals 13 residues. Trimming took off 3 bases at V and 2 bases at J, with 8 bases between the two ends. Germline V CDR1 and CDR2: SGHRS, YFSETQ. The chain's CDR3 is CASSSGVQETQYF. CDR3 in DNA: TGCGCCAGCAGCTCAGGGGTGCAAGAGACCCAGTACTTC.

The V and J genes are TRBV5-4 and TRBJ2-7; D is possibly TRBD1 (5 bases). V gave up 4 bases and J gave up 3 bases, with 17 bases separating them. Germline CDR1 SGHNT, CDR2 YYREEE (reference sequence). The CDR3 length is 15 residues. CDR3 in amino acids: CASSAGFGVFYEQYF. The CDR3 bases are TGTGCCAGCAGCGCAGGGTTTGGTGTATTCTACGAGCAGTACTTC.

The V call is TRBV19, the J call TRBJ1-1; TRBD1 agrees at 7 bases. This CDR3 spans 15 amino acids. The J segment lost 5 bases and the V segment lost 6 bases, leaving 12 bases of the junction unmatched. CDR1 LNHDA and CDR2 SQIVND come from the germline V gene (reference sequence). The CDR3 DNA sequence: TGTGCCAGTAGCATTATCGACAGGGACAGTACTGAAGCTTTCTTT. This codes for CASSIIDRDSTEAFF.

The chain couples TRBV12-3 or TRBV12-4 to TRBJ1-3, with D unclear. The V and J ends lost 8 bases and 7 bases respectively, with 9 bases between them. This CDR3 spans 11 amino acids. The CDR3 spells CASGGLNTIYF. The CDR3 DNA is TGTGCCAGCGGAGGCCTGAACACCATATATTTT.

The chain is built from TRBV5-1 and TRBJ1-1; TRBD1 is a possible D gene (6 bases). V gave up 3 bases and J gave up 4 bases, with 16 bases separating them. From germline, CDR1 is SGHRS and CDR2 YFSETQ. The CDR3 extends over 15 amino acids. CDR3 coding DNA: TGCGCCAGCAGCTCCTACAGGAGGGGGGGCACTGAAGCTTTCTTT. Its translation is CASSSYRRGGTEAFF. Variable domain in full (rest from reference TRBV5-1 and TRBJ1-1): KAGVTQTPRYLIKTRGQQVTLSCSPISGHRSVSWYQQTPGQGLQFLFEYFSETQRNKGNFPGRFSGRQFSNSRSEMNVSTLELGDSALYLCASSSYRRGGTEAFFGQGTRLTVV.

This clone is a singleton in its sample. The gene calls are TRBV27 and TRBJ1-4, with 8 bases matching TRBD1. The CDR3 contains 14 residues. The junction had 3 bases not matched to a gene; V was cut back by 6 bases and J by 3 bases. From germline, CDR1 is MNHEY and CDR2 SMNVEV (reference sequence). In nucleotides, the CDR3 is TGTGCCAGCAGAATGGGACAGGCTAATGAAAAACTGTTTTTT. Its translation is CASRMGQANEKLFF.

V and J are TRBV4-1 and TRBJ2-1, with 11 nucleotides matching TRBD2. V lost 1 base to trimming and J lost 5 bases; unmatched junction nucleotides: 10. Germline CDR1 reads MGHRA; CDR2 reads YSYEKL. The CDR3 consists of 18 residues. The DNA of the CDR3 is TGCGCCAGCAGCCAAGTCGCCATACCGGGACTAGCGGACAATGAGCAGTTCTTC. It is translated as CASSQVAIPGLADNEQFF.

The V call is TRBV20-1, the J call TRBJ1-2; D unresolved. V shed 3 bases and J shed 4 bases, with 18 bases lying between them. Germline V CDR1 and CDR2: DFQATT, SNEGSKA (reference sequence). The CDR3 loop spans 15 amino acids. For the CDR3, the DNA is TGCAGTGCTAGTCCCGCCGCACGAGGGCCCTATGGCTACACCTTC. This sequence encodes CSASPAARGPYGYTF.

This clone has just one count. V is TRBV3-1 (or the pseudogene TRBV3-2) and J is TRBJ2-1, with 12 bases fitting TRBD2. This CDR3 comprises 23 residues. Germline values: CDR1 LGHDT, CDR2 YNNKEL (reference sequence). Germline trimming cut 0 bases from V and 5 bases from J; bases unmatched to any gene: 23. CDR3 nucleotides: TGTGCCAGCAGCCAAGAGTTCAGGTTGAAGCTAGCGGGAGGGCATCTTAGGGACAATGAGCAGTTCTTC. Translated, it gives CASSQEFRLKLAGGHLRDNEQFF.

This chain joins TRBV27 and TRBJ2-1, with 7 bases lining up with TRBD2. The length of the CDR3 is 16 residues. Germline V lookup: CDR1 MNHEY, CDR2 SMNVEV (reference sequence). V lost 2 bases, J lost 3 bases, and 7 bases stayed unmatched. This CDR3 is CASSLMAGANYNEQFF. The CDR3, as DNA: TGTGCCAGCAGTTTAATGGCGGGAGCGAACTACAATGAGCAGTTCTTC.

CDR3 bases: TGTGCCAGTGACACTCTGGGGGGGGGCGCGAAGACCCAGTACTTC. It encodes CASDTLGGGAKTQYF. This chain connects TRBV7-2 to TRBJ2-5; perhaps TRBD2 as D (7 bases). The CDR3 covers 15 residues. V was pared by 9 bases and J by 6 bases, with 23 bases between. Germline CDR1 is SGHTA and CDR2 is FQGNSA.

V and J are TRBV5-1 and TRBJ1-2; tentatively, D is TRBD1 (6 bases). Germline values: CDR1 SGHRS, CDR2 YFSETQ. V was pared by 2 bases and J by 4 bases, with 15 bases between. The CDR3 sequence is 15 residues long. CDR3 amino acids: CASSLSARTAYGYTF. In DNA form, the CDR3 reads TGCGCCAGCAGCTTATCAGCCAGGACAGCCTATGGCTACACCTTC.

This chain connects TRBV29-1 to TRBJ2-5, with TRBD1 matching over 7 bases. CDR1 SQVTM and CDR2 ANQGSEA come from the germline V gene. The CDR3 is 11 amino acids. Trimming removed 6 bases from V and 3 bases from J; junction bases left unmatched: 1. CDR3 in DNA: TGCAGCGTCGGACAGGAAGAGACCCAGTACTTC. It is translated as CSVGQEETQYF. The variable domain in full, completed from reference TRBV29-1 and TRBJ2-5, reads SAVISQKPSRDICQRGTSLTIQCQVDSQVTMMFWYRQQPGQSLTLIATANQGSEATYESGFVIDKFPISRPNLTFSTLTVSNMSPEDSSIYLCSVGQEETQYFGPGTRLLVL.

This sequence joins TRBV28 and TRBJ2-3, with TRBD2 as a possible D gene (5 bases). Trimming shortened V by 6 bases and J by 6 bases, and 19 bases separated the two germline ends. The germline V gene encodes CDR1 MDHEN and CDR2 SYDVKM. The CDR3 is 15 residues long. The CDR3 reads CASSWKRLGADTQYF. DNA for the CDR3: TGTGCCAGCAGCTGGAAGAGACTGGGAGCGGATACGCAGTATTTT.

The chain carries TRBV28 and TRBJ1-5; TRBD1 might be the D (6 bases). V lost 7 bases to trimming and J lost 2 bases, with 9 bases between them. The CDR3 covers 13 residues. Germline V gives CDR1 MDHEN, CDR2 SYDVKM. CDR3 sequence reads: CASIRQGNQPQHF. CDR3 DNA sequence: TGTGCCAGCATAAGACAGGGCAATCAGCCCCAGCATTTT. Full variable domain (outside the CDR3, taken from reference TRBV28 and TRBJ1-5): DVKVTQSSRYLVKRTGEKVFLECVQDMDHENMFWYRQDPGLGLRLIYFSYDVKMKEKGDIPEGYSVSREKKERFSLILESASTNQTSMYLCASIRQGNQPQHFGDGTRLSIL.

The genes are TRBV5-8 and TRBJ1-6, with D unclear. Trimming took 0 bases from V and 11 from J, leaving 9 bases between them. The germline V gene encodes CDR1 SGHTS and CDR2 YDEGEE. The CDR3 covers 13 residues. CDR3 DNA: TGTGCCAGCAGCTTGGAAATGTCAACACCCCTCCACTTT. As protein: CASSLEMSTPLHF. The full variable domain, completed using reference TRBV5-8 and TRBJ1-6, is EAGVTQSPTHLIKTRGQQATLRCSPISGHTSVYWYQQALGLGLQFLLWYDEGEERNRGNFPPRFSGRQFPNYSSELNVNALELEDSALYLCASSLEMSTPLHFGNGTRLTVT.

The V and J genes are TRBV2 and TRBJ1-1, with 10 bases identical to TRBD1. J lost 5 bases, V lost 6 bases, and 9 bases had no gene match. This CDR3 is built from 15 residues. CDR1 and CDR2 from the germline V gene are SNHLY and FYNNEI. Here the CDR3 DNA reads TGTGCCAGCAGGATTGAGACAGGGGGCTATACTGAAGCTTTCTTT. Translating it yields CASRIETGGYTEAFF.

The chain couples TRBV19 to TRBJ2-7, with a weak D call TRBD1 (5 bases). The CDR3 has 14 residues. Trimming shortened V by 2 bases and J by 5 bases, and 13 bases separated the two germline ends. Per the germline V gene, CDR1 is LNHDA and CDR2 is SQIVND (reference sequence). The CDR3 DNA follows: TGTGCCAGTAGTATAACAGGCATTCAGGACGAGCAGTACTTC. It specifies CASSITGIQDEQYF.

This chain links TRBV28 with TRBJ1-1; 7 positions match TRBD1. Losses at the gene ends were 1 base for V and 2 bases for J; bases not matched to a gene: 4. The CDR3 length is 15 residues. Germline CDR1 reads MDHEN; CDR2 reads SYDVKM. Here the CDR3 reads CASSLSGGHNTEAFF. DNA for the CDR3: TGTGCCAGCAGTTTATCAGGGGGACACAACACTGAAGCTTTCTTT.

This clone was counted a few times. The chain uses TRBV18 and TRBJ2-2; no clear D. This CDR3 region has 16 residues. The germline gives CDR1 KGHSH, CDR2 LQKENI. Trimming left V 2 bases short and J 6 bases short, with 16 bases between. The CDR3 here is CASSPSLESSPGELFF. CDR3 in DNA: TGTGCCAGCTCACCAAGTCTAGAATCTTCTCCCGGGGAGCTGTTTTTT.

The J gene is TRBJ2-1, the V gene TRBV29-1, with a tentative D call TRBD2 (5 bases). There are 13 residues in the CDR3. Germline V gene lookup returns CDR1 SQVTM and CDR2 ANQGSEA. V was shortened by 4 bases and J by 7 bases, with 14 bases between the two germline ends. The CDR3 sequence: CSVVPDFPNEQFF. In DNA form, the CDR3 reads TGCAGCGTTGTCCCGGACTTCCCTAATGAGCAGTTCTTC.

The genes are TRBV4-1 and TRBJ1-3; D ambiguous. CDR3 length: 14 residues. V lost 4 bases to trimming and J lost 0 bases, with 7 bases between them. Germline CDR1 reads MGHRA; CDR2 reads YSYEKL. CDR3 region: CASSRESSGNTIYF. CDR3 nucleotide sequence: TGCGCCAGCAGCCGAGAGAGCTCTGGAAACACCATATATTTT.

V usage is TRBV11-2 and J usage is TRBJ2-1; D not certain. V was clipped by 0 bases and J by 2 bases, with 14 bases between them. Germline V gene lookup returns CDR1 SGHAT and CDR2 FQNNGV. This CDR3 has 17 residues. CDR3 sequence (DNA): TGTGCCAGCAGCTTAGACCCCGGCCCCGAGGCCTACAATGAGCAGTTCTTC. This codes for CASSLDPGPEAYNEQFF.

The rearrangement joins TRBV27 to TRBJ1-3, with a weak D call TRBD1 (5 bases). In germline, CDR1 is MNHEY, CDR2 SMNVEV (reference sequence). This CDR3 is 15 amino acids long. The germline V and J ends were trimmed by 5 bases and 0 bases, with 11 bases remaining between them. The DNA of the CDR3 is TGTGCCAGCAGTCGGACATCGGACTCTGGAAACACCATATATTTT. This encodes CASSRTSDSGNTIYF.

This clone was picked up one time. V usage is TRBV11-2 and J usage is TRBJ1-2; maybe TRBD1 (5 bases). The V gene lost 1 base and the J gene lost 4 bases, with 16 bases spanning the gap. The CDR3 extends over 16 amino acids. The germline gives CDR1 SGHAT, CDR2 FQNNGV. The CDR3 DNA reads TGTGCCAGCAGCTTAGTTGGCAGGGTCCCGAGCTATGGCTACACCTTC. Amino acids: CASSLVGRVPSYGYTF.

This clone was recorded only once. The V gene is TRBV19, the J gene TRBJ1-1; D is possibly TRBD1 (5 bases). The CDR3 is 12 residues long. The V end lost 5 bases, the J end lost 7 bases, and 11 bases lay between the germline ends. Germline assignment: CDR1 LNHDA and CDR2 SQIVND (reference sequence). The CDR3 DNA reads as TGTGCCAGTAGTCTCCGGGGGAATGAAGCTTTCTTT. It specifies CASSLRGNEAFF.